This TCR beta chain was identified in a study of T cell responses to AZD1222 COVID-19 vaccine. The study, taken as a whole, reports: Clonal diversity was possibly underestimated, and white British individuals and females predominated among donors. With dominance at 160-218 and 743-854, vaccine-associated CD4 TCRs spanned spike. Seropositivity was recorded at baseline in only five to seven AZD1222 recipients.

This table comes from immunoSEQ multiplex PCR, and its TCRdb copy is limited to in-frame clones, with some not included. The sample includes 50,000 to 75,000 clones, 89% of them seen just once. The germline gives CDR1 MDHEN, CDR2 SYDVKM. The CDR3 has 12 amino acids. The V and J ends lost 3 bases and 6 bases respectively, with 8 bases between them. As to this clone: Its antigen is as yet unknown.

The chain employs TRBV28 and TRBJ1-2; D gene ambiguous. The clonotype was recovered from an adult who received the AZD1222 COVID-19 vaccine. This specimen was peripheral blood, taken 28 days after the second AZD1222 dose. The CDR3 loop reads CASSLGSNGYTF. The CDR3 DNA sequence: TGTGCCAGCAGTTTGGGGTCGAATGGCTACACCTTC.